This T cell receptor (beta chain) was identified during a study of T-cell memory formation after mild COVID-19. Study in general: TCR clusters largely stayed donor specific.

A few counts support this clonotype. TCRdb ran MiXCR on the 5' RACE reads and lists one entry per CDR3 protein. In the table there are around 140,000 distinct CDR3 sequences, under 7% of which are singletons. The CDR3 runs 14 residues. V was shortened by 3 bases and J by 4 bases, with 13 bases between the two germline ends. Germline V lookup: CDR1 SGHTA, CDR2 FQGNSA. Sequencing was done on a sample of PBMCs or a T cell subset sorted from them (not recorded which). The receptor's source is an adult woman who had mild COVID-19 (a few samples of this study predate the infection). Cell type and time point are not known. The genes are TRBV7-2 and TRBJ2-7; D is ambiguous. CDR3 in amino acids: CASSFPKTGYEQYF. CDR3 coding DNA: TGTGCCAGCAGCTTTCCTAAGACCGGTTACGAGCAGTACTTC.